The present TCR beta chain was sequenced within a study of blood T cell repertoires in COVID-19. Study in general: Specimens from acute and convalescent COVID-19 originated in the United States, Italy and Spain. The cDNA or gDNA used as material had been derived from T cells, B-cell-depleted T cells, or PBMCs.

With 1 base removed from V and 7 bases from J, the gap between germline ends came to 8 bases. Germline V lookup: CDR1 SGHTA, CDR2 FQGNSA. The CDR3 length is 13 residues. In the authors' workflow: Reference gene primer amplification yielded estimated nucleated cell counts. Some clones are missing from TCRdb's copy, which holds only in-frame ones; the method was immunoSEQ multiplex PCR. That table supplies the V and J calls and clone size; D and trimming were determined from the DNA. Of about 150,000 clones detected, roughly 77% appear once; the ten largest clones hold 4.2%. Specimen: peripheral blood. This TCR came from a man between 60 and 75 years old with acute or convalescent COVID-19. V is TRBV7-2 and J is TRBJ1-5; no reliable D call. CDR3: CASSLGRNQPQHF. CDR3 nucleotides: TGTGCCAGCAGCTTAGGGAGAAACCAGCCCCAGCATTTT.